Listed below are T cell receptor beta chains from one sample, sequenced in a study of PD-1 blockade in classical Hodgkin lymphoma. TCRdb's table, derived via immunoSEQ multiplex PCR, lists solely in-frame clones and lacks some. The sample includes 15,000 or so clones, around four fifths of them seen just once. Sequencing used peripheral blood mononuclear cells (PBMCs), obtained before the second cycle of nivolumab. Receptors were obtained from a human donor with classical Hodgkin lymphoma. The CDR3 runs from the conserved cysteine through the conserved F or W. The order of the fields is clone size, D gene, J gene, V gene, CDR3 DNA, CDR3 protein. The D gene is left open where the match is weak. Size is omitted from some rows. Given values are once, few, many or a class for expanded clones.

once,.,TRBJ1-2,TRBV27,TGTGCCAGCACGAACCGTCGGGGACGACTCTATGGCTACACCTTC,CASTNRRGRLYGYTF
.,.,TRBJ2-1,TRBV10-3,TGTGCCATCAGTGAGGGGGGGCGGAATTACAATGAGCAGTTCTTC,CAISEGGRNYNEQFF
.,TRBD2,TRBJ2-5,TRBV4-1,TGCGCCAGCAGCCAAGGAAGCGCGGGGGGGCGAAAGACCCAGTACTTC,CASSQGSAGGRKTQYF
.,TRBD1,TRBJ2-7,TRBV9,TGTGCCAGCAGCCCTTATTCGACAGGGAAGTTCCACGAGCAGTACTTC,CASSPYSTGKFHEQYF
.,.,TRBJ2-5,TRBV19,TGTGCCAGTAGTTCTTCAGGGGTTCCCCACCAAGAGACCCAGTACTTC,CASSSSGVPHQETQYF
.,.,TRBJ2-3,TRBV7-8,TGTGCCAGCAGCTTAGGGCCCAACCGGACAAGACGCACAGATACGCAGTATTTT,CASSLGPNRTRRTDTQYF
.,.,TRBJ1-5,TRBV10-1,TGCGCCAGCAGTGAGTCTTTGAATCAGCCCCAGCATTTT,CASSESLNQPQHF
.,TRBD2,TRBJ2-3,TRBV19,TGTGCCACCAGGACTAGCGGGGGGATCACAGATACGCAGTATTTT,CATRTSGGITDTQYF
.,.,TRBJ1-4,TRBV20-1,TGCAGTGCTGCCCAAGCAGGAAAACTGTTTTTT,CSAAQAGKLFF
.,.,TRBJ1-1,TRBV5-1,TGCGCCAGCAGCTTGGACCGGGCTAACACTGAAGCTTTCTTT,CASSLDRANTEAFF
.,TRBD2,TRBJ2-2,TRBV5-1,TGCGCCAGCAGCTTGACGACTAGCTACGCGAACACCGGGGAGCTGTTTTTT,CASSLTTSYANTGELFF
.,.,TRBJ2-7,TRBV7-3,TGTGCCAGCAGCTTCGGGTTTTCCTACGAGCAGTACTTC,CASSFGFSYEQYF
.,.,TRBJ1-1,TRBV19,TGTGCCAGTACCCCATCAGGGTTGAACACTGAAGCTTTCTTT,CASTPSGLNTEAFF
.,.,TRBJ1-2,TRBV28,TGTGCCAGCAGTTTTTCCGGGGGCTATGGCTACACCTTC,CASSFSGGYGYTF
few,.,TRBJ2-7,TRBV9,TGTGCCAGCAGCGTAGGGGCAGGTTCCTACGAGCAGTACTTC,CASSVGAGSYEQYF
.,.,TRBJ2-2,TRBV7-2,TGTGCCAGCAGCTTCTTGGCCAGCGGGGAGCTGTTTTTT,CASSFLASGELFF
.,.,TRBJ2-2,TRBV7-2,TGTGCCAGCAGCCCCTTCGAGGGGTTTTGGGAGCTGTTTTTT,CASSPFEGFWELFF
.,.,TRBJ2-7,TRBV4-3,TGCGCCAGCAGCCAAAACCCTTCATCCTACGAGCAGTACTTC,CASSQNPSSYEQYF
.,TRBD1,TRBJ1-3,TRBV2,TGTGCCAGCACCCCGGACAGGGGAAGAAACACCATATATTTT,CASTPDRGRNTIYF
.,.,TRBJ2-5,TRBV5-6,TGTGCCAGCAGCTTGGATGAGACCCAGTACTTC,CASSLDETQYF
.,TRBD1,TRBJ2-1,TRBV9,TGTGCCAGCAGCGTATCGGGACAGTACTACAATGAGCAGTTCTTC,CASSVSGQYYNEQFF
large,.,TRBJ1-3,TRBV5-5,TGTGCCAGCAGCCCCCCCCTATGGATAGACCGAAACTCTGGAAACACCATATATTTT,CASSPPLWIDRNSGNTIYF
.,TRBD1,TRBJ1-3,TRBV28,TGTGCCAGCAGTACCAATGGACAGGGAATCTCGTCCGGAAACACCATATATTTT,CASSTNGQGISSGNTIYF
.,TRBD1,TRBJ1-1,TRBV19,TGTGCCAGTATCCAGAGGGCAGGGGGGCGAAACACTGAAGCTTTCTTT,CASIQRAGGRNTEAFF
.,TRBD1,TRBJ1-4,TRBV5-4,TGTGCCAGCAGCTTTCGAGGGGGCAATGAAAAACTGTTTTTT,CASSFRGGNEKLFF
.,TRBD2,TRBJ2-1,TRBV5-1,TGCGCCAGCAGCTCTCTAGCGGGGGGATCCAATGAGCAGTTCTTC,CASSSLAGGSNEQFF
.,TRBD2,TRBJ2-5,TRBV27,TGTGCCAGCAGTTTAAGGGCAGTAGCGGGGTATCCGGAGTACTTC,CASSLRAVAGYPEYF
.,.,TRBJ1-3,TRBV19,TGTGCCAGTAGCGCCAGATCTGGAAACACCATATATTTT,CASSARSGNTIYF
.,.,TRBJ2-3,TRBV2,TGTGCCAGCAGTGCTGGAGCATGGAGTATCACAGATACGCAGTATTTT,CASSAGAWSITDTQYF
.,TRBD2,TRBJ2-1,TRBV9,TGTGCCAGCAGCGTAGGAAGCGGGAGCTCCTACAATGAGCAGTTCTTC,CASSVGSGSSYNEQFF
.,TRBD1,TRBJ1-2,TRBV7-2,TGTGCCAGCAGCAAACAGACAGGGTCTCAGGGCTACACCTTC,CASSKQTGSQGYTF
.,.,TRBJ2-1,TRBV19,TGTGCCAGTAGTTTCAGGGGAGGGAATGAGCAGTTCTTC,CASSFRGGNEQFF
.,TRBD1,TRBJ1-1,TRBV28,TGTGCCAGCATTTCACCGGGACAGAATTTTAACACTGAAGCTTTCTTT,CASISPGQNFNTEAFF
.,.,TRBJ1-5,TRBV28,TGTGCCCAGGGGATAAACAATCAGCCCCAGCATTTT,CAQGINNQPQHF
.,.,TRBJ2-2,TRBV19,TGTGCCAGTACATCGACAGCGAACACCGGGGAGCTGTTTTTT,CASTSTANTGELFF
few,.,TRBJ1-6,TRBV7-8,TGTGCCAGCAGCCAGACACTTACCCAGAGCTCCTATAATTCACCCCTCCACTTT,CASSQTLTQSSYNSPLHF
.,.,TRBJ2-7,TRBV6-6,TGTGCCAGCAGTTACGAGGGATACCTCTACGAGCAGTACTTC,CASSYEGYLYEQYF
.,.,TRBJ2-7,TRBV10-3,TGTGCCATCATAGATGCCTACGAGCAGTACTTC,CAIIDAYEQYF
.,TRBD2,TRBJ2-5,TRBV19,TGTGCCAGTAGTGTTTACGGCGGGGGGGCGGAAGAGACCCAGTACTTC,CASSVYGGGAEETQYF
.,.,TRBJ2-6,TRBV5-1,TGCGCCAGCAGCTTTATACAGGGTTCTGGGGCCAACGTCCTGACTTTC,CASSFIQGSGANVLTF
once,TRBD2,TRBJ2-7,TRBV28,TGTGCCAGCAGCTTAAGCGGGGGGTTGACCTACGAGCAGTACTTC,CASSLSGGLTYEQYF
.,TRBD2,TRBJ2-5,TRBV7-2,TGTGCCAGCAGCTTAGGTTATGGGCGGGGGTCGGAGACCCAGTACTTC,CASSLGYGRGSETQYF